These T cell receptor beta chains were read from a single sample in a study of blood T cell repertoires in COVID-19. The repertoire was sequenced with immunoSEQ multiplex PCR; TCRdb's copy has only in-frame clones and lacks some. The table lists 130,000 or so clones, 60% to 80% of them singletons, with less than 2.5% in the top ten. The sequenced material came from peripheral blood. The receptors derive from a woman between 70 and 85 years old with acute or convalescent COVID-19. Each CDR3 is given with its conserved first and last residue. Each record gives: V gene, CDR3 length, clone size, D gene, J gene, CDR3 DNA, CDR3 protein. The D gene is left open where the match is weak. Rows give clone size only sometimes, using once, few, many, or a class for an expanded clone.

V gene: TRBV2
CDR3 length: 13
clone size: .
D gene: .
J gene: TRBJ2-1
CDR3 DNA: TGTGCCAGCAGTGATCTAGTTGGGAATGAGCAGTTCTTC
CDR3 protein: CASSDLVGNEQFF

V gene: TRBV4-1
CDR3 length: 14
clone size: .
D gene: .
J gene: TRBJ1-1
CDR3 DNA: TGCGCCAGCAGAAGCCGGGGGGAGAGCACTGAAGCTTTCTTT
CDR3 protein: CASRSRGESTEAFF

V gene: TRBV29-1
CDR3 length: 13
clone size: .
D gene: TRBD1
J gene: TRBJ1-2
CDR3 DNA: TGCAGCTCCGCCCAACAGGGGGGCCGGGGCTACACCTTC
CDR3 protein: CSSAQQGGRGYTF

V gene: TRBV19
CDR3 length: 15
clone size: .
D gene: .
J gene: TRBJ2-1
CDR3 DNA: TGTGCCAGTAGACACAGGGCCGACTCCTACAATGAGCAGTTCTTC
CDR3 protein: CASRHRADSYNEQFF

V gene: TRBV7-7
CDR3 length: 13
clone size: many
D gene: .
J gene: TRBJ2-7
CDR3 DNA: TGTGCCAGCGGACTGACCCTCCAAGGGGAGCAGTACTTC
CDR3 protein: CASGLTLQGEQYF

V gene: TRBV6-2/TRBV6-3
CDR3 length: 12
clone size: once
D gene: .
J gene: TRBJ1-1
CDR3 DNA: TGTGCCAGCAGTTACTTTGGGCCCCAAGCTTTCTTT
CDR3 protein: CASSYFGPQAFF

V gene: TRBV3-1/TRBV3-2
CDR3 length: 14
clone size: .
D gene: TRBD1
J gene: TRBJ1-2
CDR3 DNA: TGTGCCAGCAGCCAGAGGGACAGGGAGAACGGCTACACCTTC
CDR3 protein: CASSQRDRENGYTF

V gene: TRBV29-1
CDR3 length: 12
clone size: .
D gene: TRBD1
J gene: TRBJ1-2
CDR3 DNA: TGCAGCGTTGAGGACAGGGCGGGGGGCTACACCTTC
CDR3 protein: CSVEDRAGGYTF

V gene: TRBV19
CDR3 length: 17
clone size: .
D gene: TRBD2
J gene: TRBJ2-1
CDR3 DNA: TGTGCCAGTAGTATTCGGCTAGCGGGGGGGCCGTACAATGAGCAGTTCTTC
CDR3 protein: CASSIRLAGGPYNEQFF

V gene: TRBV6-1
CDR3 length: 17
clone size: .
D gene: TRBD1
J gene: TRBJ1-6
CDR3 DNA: TGTGCCAGCAGTGGGTTATCAGGGGGCTTATATAATTCACCCCTCCACTTT
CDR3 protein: CASSGLSGGLYNSPLHF

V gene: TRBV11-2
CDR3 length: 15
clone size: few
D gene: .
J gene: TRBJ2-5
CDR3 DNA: TGTGCCAGCAGCTTAGAGGTGGGGGCGTGGGAGACCCAGTACTTC
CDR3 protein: CASSLEVGAWETQYF

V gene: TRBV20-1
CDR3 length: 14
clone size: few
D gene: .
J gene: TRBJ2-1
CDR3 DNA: TGCAGTGCTAGTAAGAGCGCCGACTACAATGAGCAGTTCTTC
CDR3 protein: CSASKSADYNEQFF

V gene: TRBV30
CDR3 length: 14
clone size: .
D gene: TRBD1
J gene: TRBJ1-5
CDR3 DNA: TGTGCCTGGAGTGTGGCGCCAGGGGGTCAGCCCCAGCATTTT
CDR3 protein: CAWSVAPGGQPQHF

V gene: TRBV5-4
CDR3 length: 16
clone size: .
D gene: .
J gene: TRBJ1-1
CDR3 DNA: TGTGCCAGCAGCCGTACAGGGATCCCCTCGAACACTGAAGCTTTCTTT
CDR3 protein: CASSRTGIPSNTEAFF

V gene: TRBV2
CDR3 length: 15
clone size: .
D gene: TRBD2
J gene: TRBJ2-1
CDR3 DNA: TGTGCCAGCAGGCTAGCGGGAGAGACCTACAATGAGCAGTTCTTC
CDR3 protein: CASRLAGETYNEQFF

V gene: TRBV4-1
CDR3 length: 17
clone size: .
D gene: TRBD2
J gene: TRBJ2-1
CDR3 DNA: TGCGCCAGCAGCCCAAGGACTAGCGGGGCGTCCTACAATGAGCAGTTCTTC
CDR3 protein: CASSPRTSGASYNEQFF

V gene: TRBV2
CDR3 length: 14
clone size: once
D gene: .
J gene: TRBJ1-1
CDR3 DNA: TGTGCCAGCAGTGAAAGGGGTCAGGGGTTTGAAGCTTTCTTT
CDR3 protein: CASSERGQGFEAFF

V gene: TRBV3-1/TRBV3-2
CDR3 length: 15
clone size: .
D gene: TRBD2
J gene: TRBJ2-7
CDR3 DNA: TGTGCCAGCAGCCGGTTAGCGGGAGTCTTCGGAGAGCAGTACTTC
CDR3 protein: CASSRLAGVFGEQYF